A selection of T cell receptor beta chains follows, all from one sample in a study of T cell changes during pregnancy in multiple sclerosis. Clones were sequenced by immunoSEQ multiplex PCR, and TCRdb holds only the in-frame ones, with some missing. The data hold tens of thousands of clones, with 80% to 90% observed a single time. The specimen comprised CD4+ T cells from peripheral blood mononuclear cells, sampled before pregnancy. Receptors were obtained from a female donor with multiple sclerosis, enrolled in a pregnancy study. The CDR3 runs from the conserved cysteine through the conserved F or W. Each record gives: clone size, V gene, J gene, D gene, CDR3 DNA, CDR3 protein. D genes are given only for firm matches. Where a row states a size, it is once, few, many or the class of an expanded clone; other rows omit it.

>once|TRBV5-1|TRBJ1-4|.
TGCGCCAGCAGCCCCGGTGTCCCTAATGAAAAACTGTTTTTT
CASSPGVPNEKLFF
>.|TRBV5-1|TRBJ2-2|.
TGCGCCAGCAGCCTCGAGGTTATGAACACCGGGGAGCTGTTTTTT
CASSLEVMNTGELFF
>.|TRBV4-2|TRBJ2-7|TRBD1
TGTGCCAGCAGCCTGGGACAGGGGCTTGAGCAGTACTTC
CASSLGQGLEQYF
>few|TRBV6-1|TRBJ1-5|.
TGTGCCAGCAGCCAAGACAGGTCGAATCAGCCCCAGCATTTT
CASSQDRSNQPQHF
>.|TRBV25-1|TRBJ2-2|TRBD2
TGTGCCAGCAGTCCGGGGGGGGTCGGGACCGGGGAGCTGTTTTTT
CASSPGGVGTGELFF
>.|TRBV5-4|TRBJ1-3|TRBD1
TGTGCCAGCAGCTTGGGGGAAAGGACAGGGGGCTTCTCTGGAAACACCATATATTTT
CASSLGERTGGFSGNTIYF
>.|TRBV5-1|TRBJ2-5|TRBD1
TGCGCCAGCAGCTTGGGACAGGGAAGAGAGACCCAGTACTTC
CASSLGQGRETQYF
>.|TRBV5-1|TRBJ2-5|TRBD1
TGCGCCAGCAGCTTTTCCTTCCCGGGACAGGGGGCTTCTGGGACCCAGTACTTC
CASSFSFPGQGASGTQYF
>.|TRBV18|TRBJ1-1|TRBD1
TGTGCCAGCTCGCCCCAACAGACAGGGAGTAACACTGAAGCTTTCTTT
CASSPQQTGSNTEAFF
>.|TRBV9|TRBJ2-5|TRBD2
TGTGCCAGCAGCGTAGGGGATACTAGCGGGGGCCAAGAGACCCAGTACTTC
CASSVGDTSGGQETQYF
>.|TRBV6-6|TRBJ1-4|.
TGTGCCAGCCTTGCGGGCGCCGAGAATGAAAAACTGTTTTTT
CASLAGAENEKLFF
>.|TRBV2|TRBJ2-1|.
TGTGCCACTCAGGAATCCAGGTTCAATAATGAGCAGTTCTTC
CATQESRFNNEQFF
>.|TRBV14|TRBJ1-1|.
TGTGCCAGCAGCCAAGCTCCTGAAGCTTTCTTT
CASSQAPEAFF
>few|TRBV7-5|TRBJ2-7|.
TGTGCCAGAGCGGAACCGGGACAGGGCGTACACGAGCAGTACTTC
CARAEPGQGVHEQYF
>.|TRBV18|TRBJ2-7|TRBD1
TGTGCCAGCTCCCCCGGGACAGACTCCTACGAGCAGTACTTC
CASSPGTDSYEQYF
>.|TRBV11-2|TRBJ2-7|.
TGTGCCAGCAGCTCTATAACAGGAGCAGGGGAGCAGTACTTC
CASSSITGAGEQYF
>.|TRBV7-9|TRBJ2-5|.
TGTGCCAGCAGCTTTTATTCGGGGGGCGAAGAGACCCAGTACTTC
CASSFYSGGEETQYF
>.|TRBV7-8|TRBJ2-6|TRBD2
TGTGCCAGCAGCCACCACCACCGGGAGGGAATCTCTGGGGCCAACGTCCTGACTTTC
CASSHHHREGISGANVLTF
>.|TRBV2|TRBJ1-1|.
TGTGCCAGCAGGGTAGAGGGGCAGGGAGGGGAAGCTTTCTTT
CASRVEGQGGEAFF
>.|TRBV5-1|TRBJ2-7|.
TGCGCCAGCAGCGTGACAGACCGCTACGAGCAGTACTTC
CASSVTDRYEQYF
>few|TRBV28|TRBJ1-1|TRBD1
TGTGCCAGTCTCTACGGGGGACAGCCGGCTTTCTTT
CASLYGGQPAFF
>once|TRBV30|TRBJ2-3|TRBD1
TGTGCCTGGAATAGGGGGACAGCCAGTAGCACAGATACGCAGTATTTT
CAWNRGTASSTDTQYF
>few|TRBV18|TRBJ1-2|TRBD1
TGTGCCAGCTCAACCGGGACAGGGGGCCGCTCCTATGGCTACACCTTC
CASSTGTGGRSYGYTF
>.|TRBV5-1|TRBJ2-1|TRBD2
TGCGCCAGCAGCTTTGAGCTAGCGGGGTCCTCCTACAATGAGCAGTTCTTC
CASSFELAGSSYNEQFF
>.|TRBV18|TRBJ2-7|.
TGTGCCAGCTCAAGGGGACGGGAGACCTACGAGCAGTACTTC
CASSRGRETYEQYF
>.|TRBV19|TRBJ2-7|TRBD2
TGTGCCAGTATCCCCAACGCGGGGGACTCCTACGAGCAGTACTTC
CASIPNAGDSYEQYF
>.|TRBV7-2|TRBJ2-5|TRBD1
TGTGCCGGTGGACAGGCGCAAGAGACCCAGTACTTC
CAGGQAQETQYF
>medium-sized|TRBV5-1|TRBJ1-1|TRBD1
TGCGCCAGTTACAGGGGGCTCCTGGACACTGAAGCTTTCTTT
CASYRGLLDTEAFF
>.|TRBV5-4|TRBJ2-5|.
TGTGCCAGCAGCCGTAACCCTGGGGCTCAAGAGACCCAGTACTTC
CASSRNPGAQETQYF
>few|TRBV5-1|TRBJ1-6|TRBD1
TGCGCCAGCAGCCCTGGGGACAGAATTAATTCACCCCTCCACTTT
CASSPGDRINSPLHF
>.|TRBV7-2|TRBJ2-7|TRBD1
TGTGCCAGCAGCGAATACAGGGGGCGCGGGGAGCAGTACTTC
CASSEYRGRGEQYF
>.|TRBV4-3|TRBJ2-1|.
TGCGCCAGCAGCCAAGCGGGGGGCCGCTACAATGAGCAGTTCTTC
CASSQAGGRYNEQFF
>.|TRBV30|TRBJ1-1|TRBD1
TGTGCCTGGAGAGGTGCAGGGGGTTTTGCTGAAGCTTTCTTT
CAWRGAGGFAEAFF
>.|TRBV7-9|TRBJ1-2|TRBD1
TGTGCCAGCAGCTTAGGACAGGGGATATATGGCTACACCTTC
CASSLGQGIYGYTF
>.|TRBV21-1|TRBJ2-6|.
TGTGCCAGCAGCAAAGAGGGGTCAGGGGCCAACGTCCTGACTTTC
CASSKEGSGANVLTF
>once|TRBV7-2|TRBJ2-1|TRBD2
TGTGCCAGCAGCTACAACACGGGGGGCTACAATGAGCAGTTCTTC
CASSYNTGGYNEQFF
>.|TRBV11-2|TRBJ1-5|.
TGTGCCAGCAGCTTAGCTGACAGTACAAATCAGCCCCAGCATTTT
CASSLADSTNQPQHF